This T cell receptor (beta chain) appears in the sequencing data of a study of PD-L1 blockade in urothelial cancer (TCRdb year 2017). Some background on the complete study: All patients started therapy around 2014 and received atezolizumab 1,200 mg intravenously every 3 weeks. About 85% of the roughly 29 patients were males with bladder-origin urothelial cancer, and about 60% of the roughly 30 reported a prior smoking history. Patients had an ECOG performance status of 0 or 1 and had received between 0 and 3 prior chemotherapy regimens. Blood samples were analyzed at 3 weeks after treatment start (second dose) and at 6 weeks after treatment start. A median of about 140,000 T cells and 80,000 to 95,000 unique TCRs was obtained from blood samples, and a median clonality of 0.080 was observed. An exploratory multi-omic analysis was conducted of the somatic, immune and clinical correlates of response to PD-L1 blockade with atezolizumab in urothelial cancer. Pretreatment tumor samples, along with matched peripheral blood collected serially before and after atezolizumab treatment, underwent TCR sequencing. Durable clinical benefit was defined as progression-free survival longer than 6 months, and TCR features were also tested against progression-free and overall survival. In the same patients, pretreatment tumors underwent whole exome sequencing and RNA sequencing in addition to TCR sequencing. Durable clinical benefit was achieved by nine patients but not by the remaining 20. Approximately 29 patients had pretreatment blood TCR-seq, roughly 25 had at least one posttreatment blood collection, and roughly 25 had tumor TCR-seq.

Between the V and J ends, shortened by 6 bases and 7 bases respectively, the junction contains 10 bases. Spanning cysteine to phenylalanine, the CDR3 consists of 12 amino acids. Left in the record is the CDR3 DNA by itself, 36 bases read in frame from the first base. According to the germline V gene (reference sequence), CDR1 reads LNHDA and CDR2 reads SQIVND. A cohort of 25 to 30 patients with locally advanced or metastatic urothelial carcinoma, treated at Memorial Sloan Kettering on a trial protocol, was included. Peripheral blood mononuclear cells were collected pretreatment and during treatment, at between 1 and 8 total time points per patient. The Qiagen DNeasy Blood extraction kit was used to purify genomic DNA from total PBMCs and tumor samples. Collected pretreatment and during treatment, PBMCs were isolated and stored as previously described. Findings and caveats that apply to the study as a whole: Improved progression-free and overall survival was found to be associated with pretreatment peripheral blood TCR clonality below the median. Greater expansion of tumor-associated TCR clones in peripheral blood 3 weeks after the start of treatment was observed in patients with durable benefit (n of about 21, p = 0.022). Because the sample size was small (n of about 27) and many of the analyses were exploratory, the results are meant to be hypothesis-generating.

To estimate absolute template abundance from read counts, synthetic TCR analog templates were spiked into each PCR. TCRbeta CDR3 regions were amplified from genomic DNA with bias-controlled V and J gene primers using the immunoSEQ assay. Sequencing of rearranged TCRbeta segments was performed at approximately 20X coverage. The authors' analysis ran thus. Clustering was used to correct sequencing errors, and CDR3s were annotated against IMGT so that V, D and J genes could be assigned. Downstream analyses used only productive TCRbeta rearrangements and left out out-of-frame or stop-codon sequences. To compute clonality, Shannon entropy was normalized by the log of the number of unique productive sequences and then subtracted from one. Fisher's exact test with Benjamini-Hochberg correction, using a cutoff of adjusted p below 0.01, was how clones that differed between time points or between blood and tumor were identified. TCRdb limited this immuneACCESS table to in-frame rearrangements with V and J called. A share of clones is missing; checked studies link under half to unresolved V genes, and the rest is unexplained. Clone size and V and J calls were adopted from that table, with D and trimming inferred from the DNA. In all, the sample holds under 90,000 clones, and 90% of those were seen once. More than 8% of the sample lies in the top ten.

Of note for this clone: This clone's antigen is unknown. The input lacks base qualities; no much larger clone sits a single base away.

The chain is encoded by TRBV19 joined to TRBJ2-1; a confident D gene designation cannot be given. Sample: PBMCs, taken around atezolizumab (anti-PD-L1) treatment. The receptor was derived from a man between 60 and 75 years old with urothelial cancer. The CDR3 here reads CASSKIRNEQFF. The sequenced DNA: TGTGCCAGTAGCAAAATCAGGAATGAGCAGTTCTTC.